This T cell receptor (beta chain) was profiled in a study of blood T cell repertoires in COVID-19. Study-level information: Samples taken during acute and convalescent COVID-19 were collected in the United States, Italy and Spain. The cDNA or gDNA used as material had been derived from T cells, B-cell-depleted T cells, or PBMCs.

This CDR3 region has 14 residues. Deletions cut 1 base from V and 8 bases from J, with 11 bases between. Germline V CDR1 and CDR2: MNHNS, SASEGT. Participant-reported clinical history was the basis for cohort assignment. In the original workflow: Scientists estimated how many nucleated cells there were by amplifying reference gene primers. Here immunoSEQ multiplex PCR was the method, and the copy in TCRdb shows in-frame clones only, minus some. That table gives V, J and clone size, and the DNA gave D and trimming. The data show about 300,000 clones, over 75% seen once. This clone came up many times. The TCR sequence derives from a man in his thirties or forties who had recovered from COVID-19. This chain uses TRBV6-1 with TRBJ1-4, with D possibly TRBD1 on 5 matching bases. The sample taken for sequencing was PBMCs or T cells enriched from blood (not recorded which). The CDR3 region is CASSEGGAREKLFF. The DNA for the CDR3 is TGTGCCAGCAGTGAAGGCGGGGCGCGCGAAAAACTGTTTTTT.